These T cell receptor beta chains were read from a single sample in a study of T-cell reconstitution after alpha-beta-depleted transplantation in children. TCRdb called the PCR reads again in MiXCR, with one record for every CDR3 protein. This sample has about 210,000 distinct CDR3 sequences, with around a sixth found just once. Sample: PBMCs, mostly from graft donor cells, taken 360 days after TCRalphabeta/CD19-depleted stem cell transplant. Receptors originate from a male patient aged 2 to 10 who had a stem cell transplant for acute lymphoblastic leukemia, so the T cells may come from the graft donor. CDR3s include the opening cysteine and the closing phenylalanine or tryptophan. The order of the fields is clone size, J gene, V gene, D gene, CDR3 protein, CDR3 DNA. The D gene is left open where the match is weak. Clone size, where shown, is once, few, many, or a class for clones that have expanded.

NA	TRBJ1-4	TRBV5-5	NA	CASSPPAGPTNEKLFF	TGTGCCAGCAGCCCTCCGGCGGGGCCAACTAATGAAAAACTGTTTTTT
NA	TRBJ2-3	TRBV7-9	NA	CASSTTGSSTDTQYF	TGTGCCAGCAGCACTACCGGGAGTAGCACAGATACGCAGTATTTT
NA	TRBJ2-7	TRBV7-2	TRBD1	CASSYAGTGNSYEQYF	TGTGCCAGCAGCTACGCCGGGACAGGGAACTCCTACGAGCAGTACTTC
few	TRBJ2-1	TRBV6-5	NA	CASSYGPVSYNEQFF	TGTGCCAGCAGTTATGGTCCCGTCTCCTACAATGAGCAGTTCTTC
NA	TRBJ2-2	TRBV7-2	TRBD2	CASSLGLRGGDTGELFF	TGTGCCAGCAGCTTAGGCCTGCGGGGGGGGGACACCGGGGAGCTGTTTTTT
NA	TRBJ2-2	TRBV9	TRBD1	CASIQGAVSTGELFF	TGTGCCAGCATCCAGGGGGCAGTTAGCACCGGGGAGCTGTTTTTT
NA	TRBJ1-6	TRBV7-8	NA	CASSRRFRPSNSPLHF	TGTGCCAGCAGCCGAAGGTTCCGGCCTTCTAATTCACCCCTCCACTTT
NA	TRBJ2-3	TRBV20-1	NA	CSAGVATDTQYF	TGCAGTGCGGGCGTGGCGACAGATACGCAGTATTTT
few	TRBJ2-7	TRBV10-3	NA	CAISEPQGSEQYF	TGTGCCATCAGTGAACCACAGGGTTCCGAGCAGTACTTC
NA	TRBJ2-5	TRBV5-1	TRBD1	CASSEKTGVGTQYF	TGCGCCAGCAGCGAGAAGACAGGGGTGGGGACCCAGTACTTC
NA	TRBJ2-1	TRBV7-2	TRBD2	CASSNEAGPINEQFF	TGTGCCAGCAGTAACGAAGCGGGGCCCATCAATGAGCAGTTCTTC
NA	TRBJ2-3	TRBV5-1	TRBD2	CASSLERRRTRGGETDTQYF	TGCGCCAGCAGCTTGGAGCGCCGGAGGACGCGGGGGGGCGAAACAGATACGCAGTATTTT
few	TRBJ2-5	TRBV7-2	TRBD1	CASSRGQGWETQYF	TGTGCCAGCAGCCGTGGACAGGGGTGGGAGACCCAGTACTTC
many	TRBJ2-4	TRBV10-3	TRBD1	CAIGTGEAKNIQYF	TGTGCCATCGGGACAGGGGAAGCCAAAAACATTCAGTACTTC
many	TRBJ1-1	TRBV5-5	TRBD1	CASSPRTGVGHTEAFF	TGTGCCAGCAGCCCACGGACAGGGGTGGGTCACACTGAAGCTTTCTTT
few	TRBJ2-1	TRBV2	NA	CASSDEGGRGEQFF	TGTGCCAGCAGTGATGAGGGGGGGCGCGGTGAGCAGTTCTTC
NA	TRBJ1-5	TRBV29-1	TRBD1	CSALTGTGVQPQHF	TGCAGCGCCCTTACCGGGACAGGGGTTCAGCCCCAGCATTTT
few	TRBJ1-2	TRBV10-2	NA	CASSDRDDLINYGYTF	TGCGCCAGCAGTGACAGGGACGATTTGATTAACTATGGCTACACCTTC
NA	TRBJ2-3	TRBV6-5	NA	CASSYSRSAGQHTQYF	TGTGCCAGCAGTTACTCGCGGTCGGCAGGGCAGCATACGCAGTATTTT
NA	TRBJ1-5	TRBV4-3	NA	CASSQESWQPQHF	TGCGCCAGCAGCCAAGAGTCGTGGCAGCCCCAGCATTTT
few	TRBJ2-1	TRBV12-3/TRBV12-4	NA	CASSSSTDRYNEQFF	NA
few	TRBJ2-7	TRBV19	NA	CASSIAVSYEQYF	TGTGCCAGTAGTATAGCAGTCTCCTACGAGCAGTACTTC
NA	TRBJ2-3	TRBV24-1	TRBD2	CGASYFRGLAGSIRGTDTQYF	TGTGGGGCCAGTTATTTTCGTGGACTAGCGGGGTCCATACGGGGCACAGATACGCAGTATTTT
few	TRBJ2-7	TRBV15	NA	CATSRGQTSEQYF	TGTGCCACCAGCAGAGGCCAAACCTCCGAGCAGTACTTC
NA	TRBJ1-2	TRBV12-3/TRBV12-4	NA	CASSQGGGPVTF	TGTGCCAGCAGTCAAGGTGGCGGTCCAGTAACCTTC
NA	TRBJ1-1	TRBV7-6	NA	CASSRGRAVEEAFF	TGTGCCAGCAGCCGAGGACGCGCGGTCGAAGAAGCTTTCTTT
NA	TRBJ1-1	TRBV5-1	NA	CASSLGALDGGAFF	TGCGCCAGCAGCTTGGGGGCGCTCGACGGTGGAGCTTTCTTT
once	TRBJ1-2	TRBV6-2/TRBV6-3	TRBD1	CASRTGGWSYGYTF	TGTGCCAGCAGAACAGGGGGCTGGAGCTATGGCTACACCTTC
few	TRBJ1-2	TRBV14	NA	CASSPHPSYGYTF	TGTGCCAGCAGCCCCCATCCGAGCTATGGCTACACCTTC
NA	TRBJ1-1	TRBV10-3	NA	CAIKASLDGNTEAFF	TGTGCCATCAAGGCGTCGCTGGACGGCAACACTGAAGCTTTCTTT
NA	TRBJ1-5	TRBV25-1	NA	CASSEWGDNQPQHF	TGTGCCAGCAGTGAATGGGGGGACAATCAGCCCCAGCATTTT
few	TRBJ2-1	TRBV10-1	TRBD2	CASSLLAGRYNEQFF	TGCGCCAGCAGTCTGCTAGCGGGTCGGTACAATGAGCAGTTCTTC
NA	TRBJ2-3	TRBV28	TRBD2	CASSLGGRAGDTQYF	TGTGCCAGCAGTTTAGGCGGGAGGGCCGGAGATACGCAGTATTTT
many	TRBJ2-1	TRBV12-3/TRBV12-4	TRBD2	CASSPSGVSYNEQFF	TGTGCCAGCAGCCCTAGCGGGGTCTCCTACAATGAGCAGTTCTTC
NA	TRBJ2-1	TRBV7-7	TRBD2	CASSFSSSGSDEQFF	TGTGCCAGCAGCTTCAGTTCTAGCGGGAGCGATGAGCAGTTCTTC
once	TRBJ1-1	TRBV6-5	NA	CAILGATEAFF	TGTGCCATCTTAGGGGCCACTGAAGCTTTCTTT
NA	TRBJ1-2	TRBV4-3	NA	CASSQDWSGDYGYTF	TGCGCCAGCAGCCAAGATTGGTCAGGGGACTATGGCTACACCTTC
NA	TRBJ2-3	TRBV12-3/TRBV12-4	TRBD1	CASSYGQGGTDTQYF	TGTGCCAGCAGTTACGGACAGGGGGGCACAGATACGCAGTATTTT
many	TRBJ1-1	TRBV12-3/TRBV12-4	NA	CASSPLVAGWNTLEAFF	TGTGCCAGCAGTCCCTTGGTGGCAGGGTGGAATACATTGGAAGCTTTCTTT
few	TRBJ2-3	TRBV4-2	NA	CASSQETDPGTDTQYF	TGTGCCAGCAGCCAAGAAACTGACCCGGGCACAGATACGCAGTATTTT
few	TRBJ1-1	TRBV7-9	NA	CASSATEAFF	TGTGCCAGCAGCGCGACCGAGGCTTTCTTT
few	TRBJ1-1	TRBV7-9	NA	CASSGTTEAFF	TGTGCCAGCAGCGGGACAACTGAAGCTTTCTTT
NA	TRBJ2-7	TRBV4-3	NA	CASSQAATGYEQYF	TGCGCCAGCAGCCAGGCCGCAACAGGCTACGAGCAGTACTTC
NA	TRBJ2-1	TRBV7-9	TRBD2	CASLLAGGTNEQFF	TGTGCCAGCCTACTAGCGGGGGGGACCAATGAGCAGTTCTTC